This T cell receptor (beta chain) originates from a study of metastatic and nonmetastatic thyroid tumors. No patient received treatment before thyroid surgery. With MiXCR, TCRdb called clones anew from the PCR reads. The sample comprises approximately 82,000 clones, under 15% of which are singletons, and 7% to 10% rests with the top ten. This CDR3 contains 16 residues. CDR1 LNHDA and CDR2 SQIVND come from the germline V gene (reference sequence). The V end lost 2 bases, the J end lost 1 base, and 14 bases lay between the germline ends. This clone has a count of ten or more. The sample consisted of tumor tissue. This clonotype was sampled from a female donor with papillary thyroid cancer or a benign thyroid nodule (not recorded which). Some clones in this sample may be carry-over from other donors' samples. The chain uses TRBV19 and TRBJ1-1; unclear D gene. This chain's CDR3 is CASSISRWRTNTEAFF. CDR3 bases: TGTGCCAGTAGTATATCGCGGTGGCGGACGAACACTGAAGCTTTCTTT.